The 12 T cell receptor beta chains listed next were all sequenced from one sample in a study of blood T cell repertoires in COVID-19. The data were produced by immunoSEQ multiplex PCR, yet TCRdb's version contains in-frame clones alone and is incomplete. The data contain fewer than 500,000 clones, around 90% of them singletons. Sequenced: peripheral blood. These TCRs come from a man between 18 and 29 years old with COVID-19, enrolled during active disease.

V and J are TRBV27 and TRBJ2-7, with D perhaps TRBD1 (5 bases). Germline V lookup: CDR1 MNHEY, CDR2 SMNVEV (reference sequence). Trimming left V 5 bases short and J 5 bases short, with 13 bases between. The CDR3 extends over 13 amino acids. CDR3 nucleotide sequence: TGTGCCAGCAGTCGCGACAGCCTCCACGAGCAGTACTTC. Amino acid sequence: CASSRDSLHEQYF.

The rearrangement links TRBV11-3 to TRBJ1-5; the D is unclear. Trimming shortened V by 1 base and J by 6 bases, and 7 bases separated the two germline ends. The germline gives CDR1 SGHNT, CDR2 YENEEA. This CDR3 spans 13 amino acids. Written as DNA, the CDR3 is TGTGCCAGCAGCTTAGTATCAGGTCAGCCCCAGCATTTT. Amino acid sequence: CASSLVSGQPQHF.

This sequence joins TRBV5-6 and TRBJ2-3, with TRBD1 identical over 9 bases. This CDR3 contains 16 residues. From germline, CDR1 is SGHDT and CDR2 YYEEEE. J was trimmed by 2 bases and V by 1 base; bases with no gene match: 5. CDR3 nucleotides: TGTGCCAGCAGCTTGTACAGGGGGCTCGTCACAGATACGCAGTATTTT. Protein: CASSLYRGLVTDTQYF.

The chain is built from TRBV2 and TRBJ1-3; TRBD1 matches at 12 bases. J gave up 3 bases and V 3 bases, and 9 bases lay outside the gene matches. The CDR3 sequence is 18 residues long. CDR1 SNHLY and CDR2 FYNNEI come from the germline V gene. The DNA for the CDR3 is TGTGCCAGCAGTGAGGGGACAGGGGGCCTGCTACATGGAAACACCATATATTTT. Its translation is CASSEGTGGLLHGNTIYF.

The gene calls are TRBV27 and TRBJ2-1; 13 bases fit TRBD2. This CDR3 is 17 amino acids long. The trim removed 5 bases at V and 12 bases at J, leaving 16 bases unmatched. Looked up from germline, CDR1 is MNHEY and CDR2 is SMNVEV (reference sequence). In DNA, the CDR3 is TGTGCCAGCAGTCTGACTAGCGGGAGGAGCCCTTACAGCTCGCAGTTCTTC. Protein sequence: CASSLTSGRSPYSSQFF.

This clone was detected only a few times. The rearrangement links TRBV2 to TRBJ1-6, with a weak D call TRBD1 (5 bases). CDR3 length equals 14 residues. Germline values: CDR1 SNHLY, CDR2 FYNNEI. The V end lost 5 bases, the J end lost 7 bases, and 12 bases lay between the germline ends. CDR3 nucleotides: TGTGCCAGCAGTAGACAGCCCCCCAATTCACCCCTCCACTTT. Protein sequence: CASSRQPPNSPLHF.

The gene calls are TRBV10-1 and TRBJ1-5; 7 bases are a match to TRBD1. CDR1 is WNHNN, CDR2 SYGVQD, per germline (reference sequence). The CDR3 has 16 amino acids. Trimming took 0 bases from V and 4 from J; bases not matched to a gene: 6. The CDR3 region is CASSESSGTENQPQHF. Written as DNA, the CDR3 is TGCGCCAGCAGTGAGTCCTCGGGGACAGAAAATCAGCCCCAGCATTTT.

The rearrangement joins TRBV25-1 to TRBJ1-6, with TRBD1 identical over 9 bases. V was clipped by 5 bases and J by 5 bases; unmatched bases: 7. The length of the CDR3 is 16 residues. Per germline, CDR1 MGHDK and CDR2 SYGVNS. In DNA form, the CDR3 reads TGTGCCAGCAGTTTGGGGACAGGGAGGAATAATTCACCCCTCCACTTT. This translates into CASSLGTGRNNSPLHF.

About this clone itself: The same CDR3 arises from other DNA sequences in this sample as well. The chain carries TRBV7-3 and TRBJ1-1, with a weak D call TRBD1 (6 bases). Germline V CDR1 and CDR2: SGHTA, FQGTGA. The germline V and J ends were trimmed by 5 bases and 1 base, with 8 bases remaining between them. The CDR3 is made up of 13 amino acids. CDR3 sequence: CASSRRGNTEAFF. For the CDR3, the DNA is TGTGCCAGCAGCCGCAGGGGGAACACTGAAGCTTTCTTT.

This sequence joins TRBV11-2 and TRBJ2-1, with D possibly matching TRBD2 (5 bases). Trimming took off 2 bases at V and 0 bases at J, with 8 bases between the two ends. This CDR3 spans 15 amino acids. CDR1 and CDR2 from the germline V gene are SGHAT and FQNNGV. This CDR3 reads CASSLSSHSYNEQFF. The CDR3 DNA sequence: TGTGCCAGCAGCTTATCTAGCCACTCCTACAATGAGCAGTTCTTC.

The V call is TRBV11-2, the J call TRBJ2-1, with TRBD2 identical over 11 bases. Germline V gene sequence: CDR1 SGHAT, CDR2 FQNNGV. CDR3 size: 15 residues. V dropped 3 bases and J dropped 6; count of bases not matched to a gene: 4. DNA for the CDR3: TGTGCCAGCAGCTTTAGCGGGGGGGTCCCCAATGAGCAGTTCTTC. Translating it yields CASSFSGGVPNEQFF. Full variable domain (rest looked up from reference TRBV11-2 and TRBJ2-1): EAGVAQSPRYKIIEKRQSVAFWCNPISGHATLYWYQQILGQGPKLLIQFQNNGVVDDSQLPKDRFSAERLKGVDSTLKIQPAKLEDSAVYLCASSFSGGVPNEQFFGPGTRLTVL.

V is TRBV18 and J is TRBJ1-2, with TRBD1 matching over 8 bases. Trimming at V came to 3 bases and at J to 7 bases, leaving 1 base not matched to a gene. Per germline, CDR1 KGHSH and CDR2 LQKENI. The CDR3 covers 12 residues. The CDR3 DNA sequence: TGTGCCAGCTCACCCGACAGGGGTGGCTACACCTTC. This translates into CASSPDRGGYTF.